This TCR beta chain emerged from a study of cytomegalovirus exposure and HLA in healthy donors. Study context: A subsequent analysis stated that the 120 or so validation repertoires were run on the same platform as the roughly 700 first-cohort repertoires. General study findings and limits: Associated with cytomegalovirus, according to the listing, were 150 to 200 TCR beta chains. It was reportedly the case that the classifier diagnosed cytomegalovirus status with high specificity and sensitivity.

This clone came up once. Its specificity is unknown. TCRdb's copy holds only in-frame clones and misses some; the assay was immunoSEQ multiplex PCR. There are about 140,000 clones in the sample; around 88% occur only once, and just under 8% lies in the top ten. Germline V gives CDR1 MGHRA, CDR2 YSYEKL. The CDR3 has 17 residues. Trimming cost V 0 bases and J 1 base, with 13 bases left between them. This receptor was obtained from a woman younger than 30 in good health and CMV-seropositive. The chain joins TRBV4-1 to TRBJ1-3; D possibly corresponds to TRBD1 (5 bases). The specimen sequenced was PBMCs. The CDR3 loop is CASSQDSQAPSGNTIYF. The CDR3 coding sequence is TGCGCCAGCAGCCAAGACTCACAGGCGCCGTCTGGAAACACCATATATTTT.